The sequence of this T cell receptor beta chain was determined in a study of T cell changes during pregnancy in multiple sclerosis. Assay: immunoSEQ multiplex PCR; the TCRdb copy retains only in-frame clones and omits some. The data show more than 45,000 clones, with approximately 93% seen just once and more than 3% held by the top ten. With V trimmed by 3 bases and J by 4 bases, 5 bases remained unmatched. This CDR3 is 14 amino acids long. CDR1 is MDHEN and CDR2 is SYDVKM in the germline V gene. The source material was CD8+ T cells from peripheral blood mononuclear cells, sampled in the second trimester of pregnancy. This sequence originates from a female donor with multiple sclerosis, enrolled in a pregnancy study. The V gene is TRBV28, the J gene TRBJ1-2; 7 bases align to TRBD1. The CDR3 coding sequence is TGTGCCAGCAGTTTCGAAGGGGGCGGCTATGGCTACACCTTC. Amino acid sequence: CASSFEGGGYGYTF.